This TCR beta chain was documented in a study of blood T cell repertoires in COVID-19 (TCRdb year 2020). Turning to the overall study: Samples covering the acute and convalescent phases of COVID-19 were provided by collaborators in the United States, Italy and Spain. The prospective study material was composed of cDNA or gDNA derived from T cells, B-cell-depleted T cells, or PBMCs. Subjects who had been exposed to COVID-19, were actively infected with it, or had recovered from it provided the deeply sampled blood TCRbeta repertoires that made up the dataset. The repertoires were released in a freely available public database intended as a resource for research on the immune response to SARS-CoV-2. Samples were obtained from the ongoing ImmuneRACE study (first 160 participants) and from over a thousand subjects provided by 6 global collaborators. Nearly every sample came with metadata listing a de-identified subject ID, COVID-19 status, age in years and sex. Where HLA class I and class II types were available, the types were taken from metadata supplied by the sample provider, not from assay-based typing.

TCRbeta CDR3 regions were amplified from genomic DNA by means of the immunoSEQ Assay, a bias-controlled multiplex PCR. The study's own analysis went as follows. The number of nucleated cells in each sample was estimated from the amplification of reference gene primers within the assay. To quantify the absolute abundance of each unique TCRbeta CDR3 rearrangement, sequence reads were collapsed and filtered. For each sample, productive Simpson clonality was calculated as the square root of Simpson's diversity index across productive rearrangements. TCRdb took over this immuneACCESS table, retaining in-frame rearrangements with V and J assigned. Such tables are incomplete; in checked studies, under half of the missing clones stem from an unresolved V gene, and the remainder is unexplained. The DNA gave D and trimming, while V, J and clone size come from that table. The sample profile shows just over 250,000 clones; 86% of them were found once. The ten largest clones represent approximately 9.8% of the sample.

Samples from volunteer blood donors who had recovered from COVID-19 were contributed by a second Seattle source. Whole blood was collected in K2EDTA tubes by collaborating institutions according to the institutions' own protocols. Collaborator samples were shipped for TCRbeta analysis as frozen whole blood, isolated PBMCs, or DNA extracted from either sample type. In regard to this clone: This receptor's antigen is unknown. No much larger clone is present one base from it, and per-base qualities are unavailable.

From V the trimming removes 0 bases and from J it removes 0 bases, while the gene matches leave 4 bases of the junction unaccounted for. Its CDR3 holds 17 amino acids, cysteine through phenylalanine. Kept here is only the CDR3 DNA, which spans 51 bases and is read in frame from base 1. According to the germline V gene, CDR1 reads SGHRS and CDR2 reads YFSETQ. Paper-wide results and their limitations: The quantity of clinical and demographic metadata differed by source and by participant and was supplied without curation.

The clonotype comes from a man aged 35 to 55 who had recovered from COVID-19. The chain links TRBV5-1 with TRBJ2-2; 8 junctional bases match TRBD2. Sequencing was performed on peripheral blood. In nucleotides, the sequence is TGCGCCAGCAGCTTGGCCGGACTAGCCGCGAACACCGGGGAGCTGTTTTTT. It codes for CASSLAGLAANTGELFF.